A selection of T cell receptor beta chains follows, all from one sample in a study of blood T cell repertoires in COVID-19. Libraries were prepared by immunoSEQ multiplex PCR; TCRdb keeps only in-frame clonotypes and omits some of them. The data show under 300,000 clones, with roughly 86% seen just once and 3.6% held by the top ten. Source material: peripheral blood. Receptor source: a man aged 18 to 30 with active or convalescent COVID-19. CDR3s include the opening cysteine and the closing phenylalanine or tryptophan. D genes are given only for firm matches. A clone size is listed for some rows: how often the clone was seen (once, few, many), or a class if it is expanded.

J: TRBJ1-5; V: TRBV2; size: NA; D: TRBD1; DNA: TGTGCCAGCAGCGGGGACAGCTGGAATCAGCCCCAGCATTTT; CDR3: CASSGDSWNQPQHF
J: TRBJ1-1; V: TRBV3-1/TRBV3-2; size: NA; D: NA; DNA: TGTGCCAGCAGCCAAGATCGAGGTCGGGGGACTGAAGCTTTCTTT; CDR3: CASSQDRGRGTEAFF
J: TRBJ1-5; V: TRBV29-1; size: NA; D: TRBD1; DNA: TGCAGCGTTACGGGACAGGGCCCCGATCAGCCCCAGCATTTT; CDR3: CSVTGQGPDQPQHF
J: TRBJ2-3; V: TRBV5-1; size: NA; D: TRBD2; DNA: TGCGCCAGCAGCTTGGCCGATAATGCGGGGGAAGATACGCAGTATTTT; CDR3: CASSLADNAGEDTQYF
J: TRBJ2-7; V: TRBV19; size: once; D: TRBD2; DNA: TGTGCCAGTAGTCATCTAGCGGGGGCCACCTACGAGCAGTACTTC; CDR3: CASSHLAGATYEQYF
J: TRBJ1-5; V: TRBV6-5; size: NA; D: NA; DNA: TGTGCCAGCAGTTTGGACTCGATCCAGCCCCAGCATTTT; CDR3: CASSLDSIQPQHF
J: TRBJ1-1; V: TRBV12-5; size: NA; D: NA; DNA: TGTGCTAGTGGTCCCGGACAGTTTTTTCTAAGAGGAGCTTTCTTT; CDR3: CASGPGQFFLRGAFF
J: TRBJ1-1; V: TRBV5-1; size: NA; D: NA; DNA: TGCGCCAGCACCGATCAGACAGCAGACACTGAAGCTTTCTTT; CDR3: CASTDQTADTEAFF
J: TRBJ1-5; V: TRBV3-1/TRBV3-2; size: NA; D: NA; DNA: TGTGCCAGCAGCTTACAGGGACATCAGCCCCAGCATTTT; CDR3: CASSLQGHQPQHF
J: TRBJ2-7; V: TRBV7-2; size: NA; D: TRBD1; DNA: TGTGCCAGCAGCTTAGAAGGGACAGGTAGGCGCGAGCAGTACTTC; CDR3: CASSLEGTGRREQYF
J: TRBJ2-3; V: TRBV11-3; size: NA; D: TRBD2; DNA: TGTGCCAGCAGCTTAAGTTGGCGGGGGGTACAGTATTTT; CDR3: CASSLSWRGVQYF
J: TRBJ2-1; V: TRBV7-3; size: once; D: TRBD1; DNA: TGTGCCAGCAGCATAAGTCCCCCCCGGACAGGTAACAATGAGCAGTTCTTC; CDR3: CASSISPPRTGNNEQFF
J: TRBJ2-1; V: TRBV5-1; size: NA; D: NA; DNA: TGCGCCAGCAGCTCTCACCCACCACGTAAGAGGCTCGACAATGAGCAGTTCTTC; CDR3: CASSSHPPRKRLDNEQFF
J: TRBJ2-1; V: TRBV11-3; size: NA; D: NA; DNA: TGTGCCAGCAGCTCCAGGGGCTCCTACAATGAGCAGTTCTTC; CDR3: CASSSRGSYNEQFF
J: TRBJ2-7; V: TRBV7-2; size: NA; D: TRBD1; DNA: TGTGCCAGCAGCGCCCGAAGTACCGGGACAGGATCCTACGAGCAGTACTTC; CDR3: CASSARSTGTGSYEQYF
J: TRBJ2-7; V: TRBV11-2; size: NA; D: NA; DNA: TGTGCCAGCAGCCCATGGTCCCGAACTACCGCCTACGAGCAGTACTTC; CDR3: CASSPWSRTTAYEQYF
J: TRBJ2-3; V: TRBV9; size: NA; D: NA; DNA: TGTGCCAGCAGCGTTTCAGGATCCACAGATACGCAGTATTTT; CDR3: CASSVSGSTDTQYF
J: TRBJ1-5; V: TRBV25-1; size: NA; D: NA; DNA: TGTGCCAGCAGCCGGGGTGATCAGCCCCAGCATTTT; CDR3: CASSRGDQPQHF
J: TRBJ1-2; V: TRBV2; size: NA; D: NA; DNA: TGTGCCAGCACGGTTTCTCCTAACTATGGCTACACCTTC; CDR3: CASTVSPNYGYTF
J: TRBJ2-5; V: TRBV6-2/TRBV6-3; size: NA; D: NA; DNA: TGTGCCAGCAGTTTTAGCGGAATAGGTGAGACCCAGTACTTC; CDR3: CASSFSGIGETQYF
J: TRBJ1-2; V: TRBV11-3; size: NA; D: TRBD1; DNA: TGTGCCAGCAGCTTAGTAACAGGGGGCCAGGGCACCTTC; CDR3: CASSLVTGGQGTF
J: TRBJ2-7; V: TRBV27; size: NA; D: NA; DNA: TGTGCCAGCAGTGCCGCGACAGCCGGCCCGCTCTACGAGCAGTACTTC; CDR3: CASSAATAGPLYEQYF
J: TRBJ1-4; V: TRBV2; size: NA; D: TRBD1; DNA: TGTGCCAGCCGCCGGGACAGCAATGAAAAACTGTTTTTT; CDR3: CASRRDSNEKLFF
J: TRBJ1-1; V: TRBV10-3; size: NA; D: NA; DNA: TGTGCCATCAACTCAGGTTCGAACACTGAAGCTTTCTTT; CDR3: CAINSGSNTEAFF
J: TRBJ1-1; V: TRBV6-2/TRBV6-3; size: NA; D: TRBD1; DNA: TGTGCCAGCAGTTACTCGAGCACGCCGGGACAGGGGTCTTTCTTT; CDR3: CASSYSSTPGQGSFF
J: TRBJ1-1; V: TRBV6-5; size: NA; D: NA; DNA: TGTGCCAGCAGTTACGGTGCGGGGGTGAACACTGAAGCTTTCTTT; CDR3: CASSYGAGVNTEAFF
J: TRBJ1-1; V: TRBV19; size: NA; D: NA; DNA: TGTGCCAGTAGTATAGCAGGGGAGACTGAAGCTTTCTTT; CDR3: CASSIAGETEAFF
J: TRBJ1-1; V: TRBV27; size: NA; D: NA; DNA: TGTGCCAGCAGTTTTGACAGCTTCATGAACACTGAAGCTTTCTTT; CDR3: CASSFDSFMNTEAFF
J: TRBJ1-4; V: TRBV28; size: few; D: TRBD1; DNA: TGTGCCAGCAGTTTAGGGACAGGGCGGGAAAAACTGTTTTTT; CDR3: CASSLGTGREKLFF
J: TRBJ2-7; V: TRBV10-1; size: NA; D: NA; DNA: TGCGCCAGTGAGCCCCCCGGGTTGAGCGAGCAGTACTTC; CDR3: CASEPPGLSEQYF
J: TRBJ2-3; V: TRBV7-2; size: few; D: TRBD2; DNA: TGTGCCAGCAGCGCCTCTAGCGGGAGGACTACCGGCACAGATACGCAGTATTTT; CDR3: CASSASSGRTTGTDTQYF
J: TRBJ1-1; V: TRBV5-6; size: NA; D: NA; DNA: TGTGCCAGCAGCCCCAGGGCTCCCTACACTGAAGCTTTCTTT; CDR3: CASSPRAPYTEAFF
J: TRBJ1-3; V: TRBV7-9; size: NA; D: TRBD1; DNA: TGTGCCAGCCCGGAGGGACAGATCTCTGGAAACACCATATATTTT; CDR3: CASPEGQISGNTIYF
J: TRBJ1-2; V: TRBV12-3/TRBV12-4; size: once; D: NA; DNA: TGTGCCAGCAGTGGGGACATGAACTATGGCTACACCTTC; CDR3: CASSGDMNYGYTF
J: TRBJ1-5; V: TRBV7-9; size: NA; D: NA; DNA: TGTGCCAGCAGCTTTGGGAGTGGCAATCAGCCCCAGCATTTT; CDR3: CASSFGSGNQPQHF
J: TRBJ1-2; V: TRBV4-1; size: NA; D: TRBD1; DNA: TGCGCCAGCAGCCAGATTACAGGGGGCGGCTATGGCTACACCTTC; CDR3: CASSQITGGGYGYTF
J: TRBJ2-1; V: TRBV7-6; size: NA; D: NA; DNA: TGTGCCAGCAGCCCCGGATCCGAGGGATATGAGCAGTTCTTC; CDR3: CASSPGSEGYEQFF
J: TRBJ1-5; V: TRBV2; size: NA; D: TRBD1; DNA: TGTGCCAGCAAAGACAGGGATCAGCCCCAGCATTTT; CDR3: CASKDRDQPQHF
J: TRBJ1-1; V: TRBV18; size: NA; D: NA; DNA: TGTGCCAGCTCCCCGGGTGGTTTAGTTGAAGCTTTCTTT; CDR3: CASSPGGLVEAFF
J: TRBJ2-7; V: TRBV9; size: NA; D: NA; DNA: TGTGCCAGCAGCGTAGCGGGAGTTGTTGACGAGCAGTACTTC; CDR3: CASSVAGVVDEQYF
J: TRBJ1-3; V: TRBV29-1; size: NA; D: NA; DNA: TGCAGCGTCTCCCCCTCAGGCTCTGGAAACACCATATATTTT; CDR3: CSVSPSGSGNTIYF
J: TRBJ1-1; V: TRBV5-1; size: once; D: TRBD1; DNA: TGCGCCAGCAGCCCACGCACAGGGGGTAACACTGAAGCTTTCTTT; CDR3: CASSPRTGGNTEAFF
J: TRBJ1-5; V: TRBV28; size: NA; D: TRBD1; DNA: TGTGCCAGCAGTTCATCCGGACAGGGGCCGTATCAGCCCCAGCATTTT; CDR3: CASSSSGQGPYQPQHF
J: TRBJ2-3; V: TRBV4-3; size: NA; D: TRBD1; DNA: TGCGCCAGCAGCCAAGAAACAGGGGAGAACGCAGATACGCAGTATTTT; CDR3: CASSQETGENADTQYF
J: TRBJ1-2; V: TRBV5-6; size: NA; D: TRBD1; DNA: TGTGCCAGCTCACAATGGCCGGGACAGGGGAATGGCTACACCTTC; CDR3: CASSQWPGQGNGYTF
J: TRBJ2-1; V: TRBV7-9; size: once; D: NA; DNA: TGTGCCAGCAGCTATAGCGGACGTTACAATGAGCAGTTCTTC; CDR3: CASSYSGRYNEQFF
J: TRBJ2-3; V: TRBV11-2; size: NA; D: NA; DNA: TGTGCCAGCAGCTCCCGCGAGGGGGGGAGTACGCAGTATTTT; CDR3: CASSSREGGSTQYF
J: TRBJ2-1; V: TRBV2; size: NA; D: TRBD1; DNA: TGTGCCAGCGGGACACAGGGGGTCTACAATGAGCAGTTCTTC; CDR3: CASGTQGVYNEQFF
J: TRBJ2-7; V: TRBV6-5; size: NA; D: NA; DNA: TGTGCCAGCAGTCTGTCCGGGAGCTACTACGAGCAGTACTTC; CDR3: CASSLSGSYYEQYF
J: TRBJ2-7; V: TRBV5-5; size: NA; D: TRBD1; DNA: TGTGCCAGCAGCTGGGGACAGATCTACGAGCAGTACTTC; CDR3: CASSWGQIYEQYF
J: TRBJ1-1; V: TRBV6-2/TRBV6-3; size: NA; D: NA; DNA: TGTGCCAGCAGTGCACAGGGCCTTGAAGCTTTCTTT; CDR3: CASSAQGLEAFF
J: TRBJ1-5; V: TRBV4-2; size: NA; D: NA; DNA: TGTGCCAGCAGCCCCAGGGGTAATCAGCCCCAGCATTTT; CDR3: CASSPRGNQPQHF
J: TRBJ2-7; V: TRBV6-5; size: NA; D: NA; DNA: TGTGCCAGCAGTTACCGCGGCGACTACGAGCAGTACTTC; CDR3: CASSYRGDYEQYF